This T cell receptor (beta chain) was sequenced in a study of a mutant IDH1 vaccine in newly diagnosed glioma. Across the study: Vaccination began 4-6 weeks post radiotherapy alone, or with temozolomide cycles.

Time point given: week 11, during vaccination. What each vaccine dose contained was 300 ug of mutant IDH1 20-mer peptide, accompanied by topical imiquimod. Findings of the study overall: Evidence of vaccine-induced immune responses was documented in about 93% of patients.

The method was immunoSEQ multiplex PCR; TCRdb's version includes in-frame clones alone and lacks a portion of them. The sample has 50,000 to 65,000 clones; 90% to 95% are singletons. This clone was detected once. Its antigen is not known. This CDR3 region has 14 residues. Germline CDR1 is LNHDA and CDR2 is SQIVND (reference sequence). V shed 2 bases and J shed 1 base, with 6 bases lying between them. The chain uses TRBV19 and TRBJ2-1; D is possibly TRBD1 (5 bases). The receptor's source is a man aged 45-65 years with glioma. Sequenced material: PBMCs, taken from a glioma patient whose treatment included an IDH1 peptide vaccine. The CDR3 sequence is CASSIRGSYNEQFF. The DNA for the CDR3 is TGTGCCAGTAGTATAAGGGGTTCCTACAATGAGCAGTTCTTC.